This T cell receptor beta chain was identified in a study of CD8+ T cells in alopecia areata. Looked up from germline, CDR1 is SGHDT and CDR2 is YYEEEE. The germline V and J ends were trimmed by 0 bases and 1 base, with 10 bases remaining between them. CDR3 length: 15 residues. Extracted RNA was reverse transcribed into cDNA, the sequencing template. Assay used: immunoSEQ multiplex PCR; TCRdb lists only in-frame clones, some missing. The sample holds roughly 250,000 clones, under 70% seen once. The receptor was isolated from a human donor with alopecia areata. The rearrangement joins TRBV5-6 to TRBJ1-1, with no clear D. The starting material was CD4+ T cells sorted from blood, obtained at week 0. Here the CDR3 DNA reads TGTGCCAGCAGCTTGGATCGACAAGGGAACACTGAAGCTTTCTTT. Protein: CASSLDRQGNTEAFF.